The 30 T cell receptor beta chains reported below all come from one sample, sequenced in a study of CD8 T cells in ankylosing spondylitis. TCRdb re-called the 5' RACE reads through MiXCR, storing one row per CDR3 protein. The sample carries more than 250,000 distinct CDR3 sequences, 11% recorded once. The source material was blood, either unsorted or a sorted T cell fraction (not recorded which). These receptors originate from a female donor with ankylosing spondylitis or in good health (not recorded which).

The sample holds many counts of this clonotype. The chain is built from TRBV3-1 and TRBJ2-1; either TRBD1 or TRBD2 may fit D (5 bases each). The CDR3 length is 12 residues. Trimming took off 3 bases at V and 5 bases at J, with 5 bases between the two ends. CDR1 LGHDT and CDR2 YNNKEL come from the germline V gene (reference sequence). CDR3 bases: TGTGCCAGCAGCCAGGGGGACAATGAGCAGTTCTTC. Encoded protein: CASSQGDNEQFF.

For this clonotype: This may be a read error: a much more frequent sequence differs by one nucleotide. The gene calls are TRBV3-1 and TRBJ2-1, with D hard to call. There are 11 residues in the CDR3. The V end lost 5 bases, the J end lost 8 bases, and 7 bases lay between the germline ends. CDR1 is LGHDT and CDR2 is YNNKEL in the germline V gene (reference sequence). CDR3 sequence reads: CASSSWDEQFF. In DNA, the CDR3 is TGTGCCAGCAGCTCTTGGGATGAGCAGTTCTTC.

CDR3 bases: TGCGCCAGCAGCCTCTCTCGCGGGGCGGGCTATGGCTACACCTTC. This codes for CASSLSRGAGYGYTF. V usage is TRBV5-1 and J usage is TRBJ1-2, with D perhaps TRBD1 (5 bases). Trimming left V 4 bases short and J 4 bases short, with 17 bases between. The germline CDR1 and CDR2 sequences are SGHRS and YFSETQ. The length of the CDR3 is 15 residues.

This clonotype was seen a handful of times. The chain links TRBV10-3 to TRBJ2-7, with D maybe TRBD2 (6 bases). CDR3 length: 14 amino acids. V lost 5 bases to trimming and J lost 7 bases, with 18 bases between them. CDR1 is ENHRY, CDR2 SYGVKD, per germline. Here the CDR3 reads CAISWGVGGREQYF. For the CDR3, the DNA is TGTGCCATCAGTTGGGGGGTGGGAGGTAGGGAGCAGTACTTC.

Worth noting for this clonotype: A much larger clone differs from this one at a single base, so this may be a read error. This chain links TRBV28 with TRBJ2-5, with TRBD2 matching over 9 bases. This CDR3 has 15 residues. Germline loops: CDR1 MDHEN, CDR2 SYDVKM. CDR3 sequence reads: CASSRSGGPQETRYF. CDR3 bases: TGTGCCAGCAGTCGCAGCGGGGGGCCCCAAGAGACCCGGTACTTC.

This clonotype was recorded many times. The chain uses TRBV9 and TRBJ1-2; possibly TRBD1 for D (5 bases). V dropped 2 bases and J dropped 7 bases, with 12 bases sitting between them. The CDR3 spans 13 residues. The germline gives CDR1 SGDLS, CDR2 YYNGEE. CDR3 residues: CASSVTLGAGYTF. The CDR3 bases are TGTGCCAGCAGCGTCACCTTAGGGGCTGGCTACACCTTC.

DNA for the CDR3: TGTGCCAGCAGTCGGACTAGCGGGGGGAATTTTGACACCGGGGAGCTGTTTTTT. Protein: CASSRTSGGNFDTGELFF. The rearrangement links TRBV6-4 to TRBJ2-2, with 14 bases lining up with TRBD2. Germline-derived CDR1 and CDR2 are MRHNA and SNTAGT. V was clipped by 5 bases and J by 3 bases; unmatched bases: 8. The CDR3 extends over 18 amino acids.

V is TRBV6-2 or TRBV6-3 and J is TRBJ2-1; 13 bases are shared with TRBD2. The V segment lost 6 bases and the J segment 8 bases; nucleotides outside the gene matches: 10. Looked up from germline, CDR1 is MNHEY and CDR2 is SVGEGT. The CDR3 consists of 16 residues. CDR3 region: CASRGGLAGELDEQFF. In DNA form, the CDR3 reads TGTGCCAGCAGGGGCGGACTAGCGGGAGAATTGGATGAGCAGTTCTTC.

This CDR3 reads CSARGPGELFF. The CDR3 DNA reads as TGCAGTGCTAGAGGTCCCGGGGAGCTGTTTTTT. The chain carries TRBV20-1 and TRBJ2-2; D is unclear. This CDR3 region has 11 residues. Trimming cost V 1 base and J 6 bases, with 3 bases left between them. Germline CDR1 DFQATT, CDR2 SNEGSKA (reference sequence).

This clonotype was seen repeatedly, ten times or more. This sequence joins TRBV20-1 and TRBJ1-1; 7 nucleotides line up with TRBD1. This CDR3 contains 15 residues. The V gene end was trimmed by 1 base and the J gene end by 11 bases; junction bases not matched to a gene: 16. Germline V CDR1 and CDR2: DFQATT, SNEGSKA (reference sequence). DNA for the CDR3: TGCAGTGCTAGAGCCCTGTCCGGAGGGGGCGCGGAGGCTTTCTTT. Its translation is CSARALSGGGAEAFF.

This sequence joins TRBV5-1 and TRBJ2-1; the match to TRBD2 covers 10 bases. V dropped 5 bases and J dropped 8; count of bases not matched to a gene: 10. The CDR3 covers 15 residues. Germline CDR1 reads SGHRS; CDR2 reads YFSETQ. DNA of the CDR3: TGCGCCAGCAGGCCCCAGCGGGGGGGCTCTGATGAGCAGTTCTTC. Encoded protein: CASRPQRGGSDEQFF.

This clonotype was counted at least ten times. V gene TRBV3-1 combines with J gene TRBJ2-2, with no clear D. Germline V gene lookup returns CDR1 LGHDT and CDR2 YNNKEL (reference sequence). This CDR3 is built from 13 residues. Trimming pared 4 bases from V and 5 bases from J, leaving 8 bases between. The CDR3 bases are TGTGCCAGCAGCCCGCGAGAGACCGGGGAGCTGTTTTTT. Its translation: CASSPRETGELFF.

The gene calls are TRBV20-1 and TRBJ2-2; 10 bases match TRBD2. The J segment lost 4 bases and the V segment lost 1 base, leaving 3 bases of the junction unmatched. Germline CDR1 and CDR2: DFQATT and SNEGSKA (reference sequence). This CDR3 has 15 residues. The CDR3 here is CSARVAGGSTGELFF. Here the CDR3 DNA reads TGCAGTGCTAGAGTAGCGGGAGGCTCCACCGGGGAGCTGTTTTTT.

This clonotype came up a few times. Here the CDR3 DNA reads TGTGCCAGCAAAGGACCTGGGATCTACGAGCAGTACTTC. Translated: CASKGPGIYEQYF. The J gene is TRBJ2-7, the V gene TRBV6-1; D call uncertain. The CDR3 has 13 residues. V was cut by 7 bases and J by 3 bases, with 13 bases left in between. In germline, CDR1 is MNHNS, CDR2 SASEGT.

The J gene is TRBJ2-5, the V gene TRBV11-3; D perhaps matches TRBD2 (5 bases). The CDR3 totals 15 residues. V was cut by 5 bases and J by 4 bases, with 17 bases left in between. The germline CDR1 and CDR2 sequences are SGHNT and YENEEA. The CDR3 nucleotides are TGTGCCAGCAGCCCCGGCTTGTCCGGAGGAGAGACCCAGTACTTC. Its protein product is CASSPGLSGGETQYF.

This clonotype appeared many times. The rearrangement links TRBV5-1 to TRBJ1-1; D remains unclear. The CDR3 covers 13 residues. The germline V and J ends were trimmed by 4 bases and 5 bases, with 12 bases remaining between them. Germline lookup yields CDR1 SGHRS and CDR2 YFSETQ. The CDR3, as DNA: TGCGCCAGCAGCGCCCCGGCGAGGACTGAAGCTTTCTTT. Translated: CASSAPARTEAFF.

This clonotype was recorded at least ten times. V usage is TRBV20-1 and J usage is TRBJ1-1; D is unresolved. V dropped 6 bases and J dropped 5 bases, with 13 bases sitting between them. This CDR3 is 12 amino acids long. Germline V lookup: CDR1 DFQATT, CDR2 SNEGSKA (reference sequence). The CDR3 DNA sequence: TGCAGTGCCGGGAGGGATGGGACTGAAGCTTTCTTT. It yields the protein CSAGRDGTEAFF.

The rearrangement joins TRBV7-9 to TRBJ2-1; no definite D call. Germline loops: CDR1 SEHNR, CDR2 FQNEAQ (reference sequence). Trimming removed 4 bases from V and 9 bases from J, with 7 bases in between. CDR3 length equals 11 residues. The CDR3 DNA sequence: TGTGCCAGCAGCTCATCCAGTGAGCAGTTCTTC. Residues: CASSSSSEQFF. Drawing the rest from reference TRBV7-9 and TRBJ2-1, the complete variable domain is DTGVSQNPRHKITKRGQNVTFRCDPISEHNRLYWYRQTLGQGPEFLTYFQNEAQLEKSRLLSDRFSAERPKGSFSTLEIQRTEQGDSAMYLCASSSSSEQFFGPGTRLTVL.

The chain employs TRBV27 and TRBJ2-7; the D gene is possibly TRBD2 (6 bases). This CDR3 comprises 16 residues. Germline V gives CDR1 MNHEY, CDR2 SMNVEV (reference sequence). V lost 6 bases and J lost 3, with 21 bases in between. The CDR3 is CASSYSGGGPGYEQYF. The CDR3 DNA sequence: TGTGCCAGCAGCTACAGCGGAGGAGGGCCGGGCTACGAGCAGTACTTC.

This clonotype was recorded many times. The CDR3, as DNA: TGTGCCAGCAGTTCCCTCCTGAACTACGAGCAGTACTTC. Translation: CASSSLLNYEQYF. The chain couples TRBV6-2 or TRBV6-3 to TRBJ2-7; D unclear. The V gene's germline CDR1 is MNHEY and CDR2 SVGEGT. Trimming left V 4 bases short and J 3 bases short, with 10 bases between. CDR3 length: 13 residues.

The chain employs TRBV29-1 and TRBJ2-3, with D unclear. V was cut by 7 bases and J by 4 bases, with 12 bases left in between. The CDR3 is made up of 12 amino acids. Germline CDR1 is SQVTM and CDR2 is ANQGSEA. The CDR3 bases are TGCAGCGCCCTTTGGACGGCAGATACGCAGTATTTT. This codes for CSALWTADTQYF.

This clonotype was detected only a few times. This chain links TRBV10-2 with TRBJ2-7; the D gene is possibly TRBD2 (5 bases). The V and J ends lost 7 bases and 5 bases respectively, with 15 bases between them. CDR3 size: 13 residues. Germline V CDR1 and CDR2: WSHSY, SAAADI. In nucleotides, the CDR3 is TGCGCCAGCACGGGGTCCCGTGGGGACGAGCAGTACTTC. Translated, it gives CASTGSRGDEQYF.

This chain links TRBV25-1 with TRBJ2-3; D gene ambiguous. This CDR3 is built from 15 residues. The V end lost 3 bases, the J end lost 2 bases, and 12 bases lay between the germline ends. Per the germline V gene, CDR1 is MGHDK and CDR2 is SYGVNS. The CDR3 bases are TGTGCCAGCAGTGAGTCCCGAGGACCCACAGATACGCAGTATTTT. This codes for CASSESRGPTDTQYF.

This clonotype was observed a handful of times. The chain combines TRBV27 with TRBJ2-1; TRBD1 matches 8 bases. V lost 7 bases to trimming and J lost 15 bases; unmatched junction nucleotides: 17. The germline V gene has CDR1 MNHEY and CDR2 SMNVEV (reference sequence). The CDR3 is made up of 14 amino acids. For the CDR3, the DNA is TGTGCCAGCATTTCCCTCGGACAGGGATCTAGCCCGTTCTTC. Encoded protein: CASISLGQGSSPFF.

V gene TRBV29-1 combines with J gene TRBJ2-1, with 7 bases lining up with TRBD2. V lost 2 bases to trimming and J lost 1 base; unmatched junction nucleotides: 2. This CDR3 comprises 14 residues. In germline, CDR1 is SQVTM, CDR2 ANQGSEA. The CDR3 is CSVEPAGSYNEQFF. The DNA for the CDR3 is TGCAGCGTTGAACCAGCGGGGTCCTACAATGAGCAGTTCTTC.

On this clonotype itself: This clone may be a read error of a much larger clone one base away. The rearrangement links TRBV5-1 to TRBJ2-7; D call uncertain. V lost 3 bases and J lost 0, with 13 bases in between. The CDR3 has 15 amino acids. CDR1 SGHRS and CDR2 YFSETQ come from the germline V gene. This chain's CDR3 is CASSWVSYNSYEQYF. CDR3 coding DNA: TGCGCCAGCAGCTGGGTCAGCTACAACTCCTACGAGCAGTACTTC.

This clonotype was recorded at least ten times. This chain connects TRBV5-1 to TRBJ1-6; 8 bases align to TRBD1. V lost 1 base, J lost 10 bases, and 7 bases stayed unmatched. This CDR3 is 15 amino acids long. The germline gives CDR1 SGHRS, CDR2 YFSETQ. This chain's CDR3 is CASSLSGQGLSPLHF. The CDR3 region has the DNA TGCGCCAGCAGCTTGAGCGGACAGGGTCTATCACCCCTCCACTTT.

The CDR3 reads CASSYGSGEETQYF. As DNA, the CDR3 is TGTGCCAGCAGTTACGGGTCCGGGGAAGAGACCCAGTACTTC. The chain recombines TRBV6-5 with TRBJ2-5, with D possibly being TRBD2 (5 bases). The CDR3 runs to 14 residues. V was trimmed by 2 bases and J by 3 bases, leaving 10 bases between them. Germline V gives CDR1 MNHEY, CDR2 SVGAGI.

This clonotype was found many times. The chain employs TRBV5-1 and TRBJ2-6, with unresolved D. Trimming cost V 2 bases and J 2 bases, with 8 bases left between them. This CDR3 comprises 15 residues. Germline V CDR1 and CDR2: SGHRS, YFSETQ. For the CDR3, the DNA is TGCGCCAGCAGCTTAAAGGACGCTGGGGCCAACGTCCTGACTTTC. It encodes CASSLKDAGANVLTF.

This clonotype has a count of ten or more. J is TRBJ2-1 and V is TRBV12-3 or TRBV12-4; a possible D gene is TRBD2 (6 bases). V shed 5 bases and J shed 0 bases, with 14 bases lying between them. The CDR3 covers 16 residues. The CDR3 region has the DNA TGTGCCAGCAGTCCTCGGGGGTCCTACTCCTACAATGAGCAGTTCTTC. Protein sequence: CASSPRGSYSYNEQFF.